In its sample, the clone carrying this T cell receptor beta chain was seen a few times. Its antigen remains unidentified. Clones were sequenced by immunoSEQ multiplex PCR, and TCRdb holds only the in-frame ones, with some missing. The sample contains 150,000 or so clones, 92% of which appear only once. This record comes from a study of T cell responses to AZD1222 COVID-19 vaccine. Study findings and constraints: At 160-218 and 743-854, vaccine-associated CD4 TCRs were dominant, and they spanned spike. Just a handful of people given AZD1222 tested seropositive at baseline. Females made up more of the donors, who were largely white British, and clonal diversity may have come out too low.

V was trimmed by 4 bases and J by 3 bases, leaving 7 bases between them. Germline V CDR1 and CDR2: MDHEN, SYDVKM. This CDR3 has 12 amino acids. The sequence was obtained from an adult in good health. The chain carries TRBV28 and TRBJ2-7; D gene uncertain. The input for sequencing was peripheral blood, taken on day 0 of AZD1222 vaccination. In nucleotides, the CDR3 is TGTGCCAGCAGTTCGGATTTCTACGAGCAGTACTTC. Translating it yields CASSSDFYEQYF. The whole variable domain, filled in from reference TRBV28 and TRBJ2-7, reads DVKVTQSSRYLVKRTGEKVFLECVQDMDHENMFWYRQDPGLGLRLIYFSYDVKMKEKGDIPEGYSVSREKKERFSLILESASTNQTSMYLCASSSDFYEQYFGPGTRLTVT.